Listed below are T cell receptor beta chains from one sample, sequenced in a study of blood T cell repertoires in COVID-19. Sequenced by immunoSEQ multiplex PCR; TCRdb stores in-frame clones only, minus some. This repertoire shows fewer than 70,000 clones, 85% to 90% found once; its top ten account for under 4.5%. Sequenced sample: peripheral blood. These receptors originate from a human donor in a cohort sampled during active COVID-19. Each CDR3 is given with its conserved first and last residue. A D gene is named only where the DNA matches it firmly.

j_call | v_call | d_call | cdr3_nt | cdr3_aa
TRBJ1-1 | TRBV5-6 | TRBD1 | TGTGCCAGCAGCTTGATTCGTACGGACAGGGCTGTAGTTTTCTTT | CASSLIRTDRAVVFF
TRBJ2-5 | TRBV9 | . | TGTGCCAGCAGCGGCCAGGGCGTTGGCGAGACCCAGTACTTC | CASSGQGVGETQYF
TRBJ2-1 | TRBV19 | TRBD2 | TGTGCCAGTAGCCCAGGACTAGGCCTCAATGAGCAGTTCTTC | CASSPGLGLNEQFF
TRBJ2-4 | TRBV2 | TRBD2 | TGTGCCAGCAGGCAATCCGGGACTAGCGGGAGGGTTGGGAACATTCAGTACTTC | CASRQSGTSGRVGNIQYF
TRBJ2-3 | TRBV3-1/TRBV3-2 | TRBD2 | TGTGCCAGCAGCCAAGTCAAGGAGCGGGAGTTCCCAGATACGCAGTATTTT | CASSQVKEREFPDTQYF
TRBJ2-1 | TRBV5-1 | TRBD2 | TGCGCCAGCAGCTTTACTAGCGGGGGGGCCGTCGCGTTCTTC | CASSFTSGGAVAFF
TRBJ1-1 | TRBV3-1/TRBV3-2 | . | TGTGCCAGCAGCCAAGAATTTTTGCGGGAGAACACTGAAGCTTTCTTT | CASSQEFLRENTEAFF
TRBJ2-2 | TRBV7-6 | . | TGTGCCAGCAGCCCCGCCTTTGGCAGGAGGACCGGGGAGCTGTTTTTT | CASSPAFGRRTGELFF
TRBJ2-1 | TRBV14 | TRBD2 | TGTGCCAGCAGCCAAGCCCGGACTAGCGGGATCTCCTACAATGAGCAGTTCTTC | CASSQARTSGISYNEQFF
TRBJ1-2 | TRBV28 | . | TGTGCCAGCAGGTCCTACTACTCAAGCGGTATTGGCTACACCTTC | CASRSYYSSGIGYTF
TRBJ2-7 | TRBV29-1 | TRBD1 | TGCAGCGTCACAGGGGACGAGCAGTACTTC | CSVTGDEQYF
TRBJ1-1 | TRBV16 | TRBD1 | TGTGCCAGCAGCCAATTGGGGACAGGGATTTCGGGAGCTTTCTTT | CASSQLGTGISGAFF
TRBJ1-5 | TRBV4-1 | TRBD1 | TGCGCCAGCAGCCAAGAATCAGACAGGGGAAGCAATCAGCCCCAGCATTTT | CASSQESDRGSNQPQHF
TRBJ1-1 | TRBV13 | . | TGTGCCAGCAGCCCCCGGACAGCCAACACTGAAGCTTTCTTT | CASSPRTANTEAFF
TRBJ1-5 | TRBV24-1 | . | TGTGCCACCAGTGACTCCACTAGAGGGTCCCTAAGCAATCAGCCCCAGCATTTT | CATSDSTRGSLSNQPQHF